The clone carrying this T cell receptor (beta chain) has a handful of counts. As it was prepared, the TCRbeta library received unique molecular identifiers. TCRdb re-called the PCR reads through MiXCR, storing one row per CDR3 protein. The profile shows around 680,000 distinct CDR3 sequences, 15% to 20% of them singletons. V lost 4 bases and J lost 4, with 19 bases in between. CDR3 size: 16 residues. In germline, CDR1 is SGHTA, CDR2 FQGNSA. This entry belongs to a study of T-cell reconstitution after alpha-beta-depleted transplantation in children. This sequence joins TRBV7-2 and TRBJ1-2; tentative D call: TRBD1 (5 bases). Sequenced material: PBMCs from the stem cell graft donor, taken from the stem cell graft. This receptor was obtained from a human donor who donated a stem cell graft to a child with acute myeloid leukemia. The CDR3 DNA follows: TGTGCCAGCAGCTGGATCCTCGCCGGGACGGCCTATGGCTACACCTTC. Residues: CASSWILAGTAYGYTF. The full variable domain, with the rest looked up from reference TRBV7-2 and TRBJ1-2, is GAGVSQSPSNKVTEKGKDVELRCDPISGHTALYWYRQSLGQGLEFLIYFQGNSAPDKSGLPSDRFSAERTGGSVSTLTIQRTQQEDSAVYLCASSWILAGTAYGYTFGSGTRLTVV.